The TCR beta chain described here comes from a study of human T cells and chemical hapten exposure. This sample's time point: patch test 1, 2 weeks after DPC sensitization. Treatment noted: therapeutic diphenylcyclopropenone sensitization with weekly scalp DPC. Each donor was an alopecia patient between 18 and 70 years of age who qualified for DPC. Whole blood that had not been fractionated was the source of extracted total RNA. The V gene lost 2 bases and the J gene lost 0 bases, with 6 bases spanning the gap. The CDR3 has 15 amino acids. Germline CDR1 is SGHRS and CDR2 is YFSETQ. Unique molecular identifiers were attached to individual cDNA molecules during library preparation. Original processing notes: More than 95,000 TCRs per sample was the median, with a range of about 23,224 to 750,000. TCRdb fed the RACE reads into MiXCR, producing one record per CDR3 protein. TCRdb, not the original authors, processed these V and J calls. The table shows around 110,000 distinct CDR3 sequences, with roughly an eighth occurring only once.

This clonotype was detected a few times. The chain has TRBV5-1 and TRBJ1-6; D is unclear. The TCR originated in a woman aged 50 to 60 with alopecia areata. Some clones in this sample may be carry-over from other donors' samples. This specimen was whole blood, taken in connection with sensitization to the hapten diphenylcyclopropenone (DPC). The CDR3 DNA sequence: TGCGCCAGCAGCTTATTGACCTCCTATAATTCACCCCTCCACTTT. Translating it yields CASSLLTSYNSPLHF.